Listed below are T cell receptor beta chains from one sample, sequenced in a study of blood T cells in healthy people across ages. One entry per CDR3 protein results from TCRdb running MiXCR on the 5' RACE reads. The sample yields about 900,000 distinct CDR3 sequences, about 62% seen once. Sequenced: blood. The receptors originated from a man younger than 40 in good health. The CDR3 runs from the conserved cysteine through the conserved F or W. Each record gives: J gene, clone size, D gene, V gene, CDR3 DNA, CDR3 protein. The D gene is left open where the match is weak. Clone size appears in some rows only: once, few, many, or a class for an expanded clone.

>TRBJ1-5|NA|NA|TRBV7-9
TGTGCCAGCAGCCCCAGACAGACAAATCAGCCCCAGCATTTT
CASSPRQTNQPQHF
>TRBJ2-1|NA|NA|TRBV10-3
TGTGCCATCAAGTCTGAGGTGACGGGCGAGCAGTTCTTC
CAIKSEVTGEQFF
>TRBJ1-3|NA|TRBD1|TRBV10-3
TGTGCCATCAGTGAGTCGGGGACAGCCGGGAACACCATATATTTT
CAISESGTAGNTIYF
>TRBJ2-3|few|TRBD2|TRBV5-1
TGCGCCAGCAGCTTCGGGGGGCGCTCACTAGCGGGACCGCAGTATTTT
CASSFGGRSLAGPQYF
>TRBJ2-1|few|TRBD2|TRBV9
TGTGCCAGCAGCGTCACGGGACTAGCGCTGAATGAGCAGTTCTTC
CASSVTGLALNEQFF
>TRBJ2-1|NA|TRBD2|TRBV7-2
TGTACCAGCAGCCCCCAGGGTCAGCGGGGGGCCTCCTACAATGAGCAGTTCTTC
CTSSPQGQRGASYNEQFF
>TRBJ2-1|few|NA|TRBV15
TGTGCCACCAGCAGAGATCGGTATGAGCAGTTCTTC
CATSRDRYEQFF
>TRBJ2-1|NA|TRBD2|TRBV3-1
TGTGCCAGCAGCCAAAGACTTAGCGGGGGTATCTACAATGAGCAGTTCTTC
CASSQRLSGGIYNEQFF
>TRBJ2-3|NA|NA|TRBV3-1
TGTGCCAGCAGCCTCAAGACAGATCCGGATACGCAGTATTTT
CASSLKTDPDTQYF
>TRBJ2-3|NA|NA|TRBV4-1
TGCGCCAGCAGCCAAGAAAATTCCAGGGGGAGGGCAGATACGCAGTATTTT
CASSQENSRGRADTQYF
>TRBJ1-2|NA|NA|TRBV5-5
TGTGCCAGCAGTCCAGACGGAAGGTGGAACTATGGCTACACCTTC
CASSPDGRWNYGYTF
>TRBJ1-6|NA|NA|TRBV4-3
TGCGCCAGCAGCCAAGATCGGGGGGGCGCCTCACCCCTCCACTTT
CASSQDRGGASPLHF
>TRBJ2-4|NA|NA|TRBV7-2
TGTGCCAGCGGGGCTGGTATAGCCAAAAACATTCAGTACTTC
CASGAGIAKNIQYF
>TRBJ2-7|NA|TRBD1|TRBV7-2
TGTGCCAGCAGCTCAGCAGGACAGGCCTACGAGCAGTACTTC
CASSSAGQAYEQYF
>TRBJ2-1|few|NA|TRBV29-1
TGCAGCGTTGGGGCACAGTACAATGAGCAGTTCTTC
CSVGAQYNEQFF
>TRBJ2-6|few|NA|TRBV4-3
TGCGCCAGCAGCCAAGTATTGGGATATTATGGGGCCAACGTCCTGACTTTC
CASSQVLGYYGANVLTF
>TRBJ2-6|NA|NA|TRBV11-2
TGTGCCAGCAGCATCTTACAGAGCTCTGGGGCCAACGTCCTGACTTTC
CASSILQSSGANVLTF
>TRBJ1-5|NA|NA|TRBV7-2
TGTGCCAGCAGCTTAGCGCGGAAGGGAGGGCCCCAGCATTTT
CASSLARKGGPQHF
>TRBJ1-5|NA|NA|TRBV7-2
TGTGCCAGCAGCTTAGGGGCCTATAGCAATCAGCCCCAGCATTTT
CASSLGAYSNQPQHF
>TRBJ1-2|NA|NA|TRBV3-1
TGTGCCAGCAGCCAAGATGAGACGGGTAGCTACACCTTC
CASSQDETGSYTF
>TRBJ2-1|once|NA|TRBV25-1
TGTGCCAGCAGTGCACCGGGGATTAATGAGCAGTTCTTC
CASSAPGINEQFF
>TRBJ1-1|NA|NA|TRBV29-1
TGCAGCGCCCAGGGCCAAAACACTGAAGCTTTCTTT
CSAQGQNTEAFF
>TRBJ2-1|NA|NA|TRBV6-5
TGTGCCACCTTTATAGCCAATGAGCAGTTCTTC
CATFIANEQFF
>TRBJ2-2|NA|TRBD1|TRBV29-1
TGCAGCGCGCGGGACAGGGGGATTGCCGGGGAGCTGTTTTTT
CSARDRGIAGELFF
>TRBJ1-4|NA|NA|TRBV10-3
TGTGCCACGACCCCAACAGGGATTGGGGCAACTAATGAAAAACTGTTTTTT
CATTPTGIGATNEKLFF
>TRBJ2-1|NA|TRBD2|TRBV9
TGTGCCAGCAGCGTAGGTTCTAGCGGGGTTTACAATGAGCAGTTCTTC
CASSVGSSGVYNEQFF
>TRBJ1-5|many|NA|TRBV10-3
TGTGCCATCAGTGACGGGGTTGATCAGCCCCAGCATTTT
CAISDGVDQPQHF
>TRBJ2-3|NA|NA|TRBV27
TGTGCCAGCAGCCCTTATCTGGGAGATACGCAGTATTTT
CASSPYLGDTQYF
>TRBJ2-3|many|NA|TRBV20-1
TGCAGTGTCACGAGGGGTATGACTAGCACAGATACGCAGTATTTT
CSVTRGMTSTDTQYF
>TRBJ2-7|few|TRBD1|TRBV29-1
TGCAGCGTTGAAGATCAGGGGGCAGGGAAAGCCTACGAGCAGTACTTC
CSVEDQGAGKAYEQYF
>TRBJ2-1|NA|NA|TRBV7-2
TGTGCCAGCAGCCCTGCTGGCGTTTATGGTGAGCAGTTCTTC
CASSPAGVYGEQFF
>TRBJ2-5|NA|NA|TRBV7-2
TGTGCCGTTCAGGAAGTAGCGGAAGAGACCCAGTACTTC
CAVQEVAEETQYF
>TRBJ2-3|few|NA|TRBV5-6
TGTGCCAGCAGCTTCGGCTCATACACAGATACGCAGTATTTT
CASSFGSYTDTQYF
>TRBJ2-7|NA|TRBD2|TRBV6-6
TGTGCCAGCAGTCACGGGGGGGCGAGGGAGCAGTACTTC
CASSHGGAREQYF
>TRBJ2-5|NA|NA|TRBV7-2
TGTGCCAGCAGCCCACTCCAAGAGACCCAGTACTTC
CASSPLQETQYF
>TRBJ2-3|NA|NA|TRBV12-3/TRBV12-4
TGTGCCAGCAGTCCCGGGATTACTTCAGATACGCAGTATTTT
CASSPGITSDTQYF
>TRBJ1-1|NA|TRBD1|TRBV6-6
TGTGCCAGCAGTTACGTGACAGGGTGGGCTTTCTTT
CASSYVTGWAFF
>TRBJ1-6|NA|NA|TRBV7-2
TGTGCCAGCAGCTCCCGGGGAGGGGATACTTCACCCCTCCACTTT
CASSSRGGDTSPLHF